This T cell receptor (beta chain) was sequenced during a study of blood T cell repertoires in COVID-19. Per the authors' pipeline: Amplification with reference gene primers provided the estimates of nucleated cell counts. Only in-frame clones appear in the TCRdb table, and some are missing; sequencing was by immunoSEQ multiplex PCR. V, J and clone size were drawn from that table, and D and trimming were deduced from the DNA. This table has fewer than 450,000 clones, under 95% appearing once. Germline loops: CDR1 ENHRY, CDR2 SYGVKD. CDR3 length: 14 residues. V was cut by 6 bases and J by 5 bases, with 16 bases left in between.

This clonotype originated in a woman aged 18 to 35 who had recovered from COVID-19. Sequenced: peripheral blood. V is TRBV10-3 and J is TRBJ1-1; D possibly corresponds to TRBD1 (5 bases). The CDR3 nucleotides are TGTGCCATCAGAGCAGGGTACCCTGGGACTGAAGCTTTCTTT. It specifies CAIRAGYPGTEAFF.